This entry features one T cell receptor beta chain sequence. Its antigen is not identified. The data belong to a study of T-cell memory formation after mild COVID-19. The authors produced TCR alpha and TCR beta cDNA libraries with sample barcodes and UMIs by 5'RACE using constant-segment primers. MiXCR, applied by TCRdb to the 5' RACE reads, yields one record per CDR3 protein. This sample has 350,000 or so distinct CDR3 sequences, with over 20% found just once. Whole-study findings and limits: Clones that shrank (day 15 to 85) were balanced CD4/CD8, whereas later expanders leaned CD4+. Second-wave clones with a day 37 peak had unconfirmed SARS-CoV-2 specificity. That cross-reactive memory joined was suggested by some responding clones appearing in pre-infection memory.

V was cut by 4 bases and J by 3 bases, with 16 bases left in between. Per germline, CDR1 SGHRS and CDR2 YFSETQ. The CDR3 has 15 residues. The chain uses TRBV5-1 and TRBJ2-5; weak D call: TRBD1 (7 bases). Specimen: PBMCs or a T cell subset sorted from them (not recorded which). This sequence was found in an adult woman who had mild COVID-19 (a few samples of this study predate the infection). Cell type and time point are not known. CDR3 in DNA: TGCGCCAGCAGCCAGGGGGAGGCGCGGGAAGAGACCCAGTACTTC. Its protein product is CASSQGEAREETQYF.